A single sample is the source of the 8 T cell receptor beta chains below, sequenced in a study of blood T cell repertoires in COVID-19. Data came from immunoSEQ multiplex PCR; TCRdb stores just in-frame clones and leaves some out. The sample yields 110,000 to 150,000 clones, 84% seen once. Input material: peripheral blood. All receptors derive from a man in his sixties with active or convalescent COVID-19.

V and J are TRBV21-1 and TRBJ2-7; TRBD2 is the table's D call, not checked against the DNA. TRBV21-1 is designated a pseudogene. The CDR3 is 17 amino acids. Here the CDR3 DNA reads TGTGCCAGCAGCAAAGTTGGCGGGCCCTTACCAGCCTCCGAGCAGTACGTC. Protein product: CASSKVGGPLPASEQYV.

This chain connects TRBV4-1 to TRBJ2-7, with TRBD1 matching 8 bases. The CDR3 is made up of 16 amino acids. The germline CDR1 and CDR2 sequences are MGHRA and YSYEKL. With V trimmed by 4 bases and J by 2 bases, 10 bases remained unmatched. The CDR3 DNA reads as TGCGCCAGCAGCCCAGATGAGCGGACAGGGACCTACGAGCAGTACTTC. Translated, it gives CASSPDERTGTYEQYF.

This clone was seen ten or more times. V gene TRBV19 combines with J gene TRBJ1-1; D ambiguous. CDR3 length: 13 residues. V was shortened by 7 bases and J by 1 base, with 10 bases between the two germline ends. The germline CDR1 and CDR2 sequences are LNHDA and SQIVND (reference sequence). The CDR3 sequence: CASTTNPNTEAFF. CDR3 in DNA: TGTGCCAGTACCACAAACCCGAACACTGAAGCTTTCTTT. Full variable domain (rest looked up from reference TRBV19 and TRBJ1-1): DGGITQSPKYLFRKEGQNVTLSCEQNLNHDAMYWYRQDPGQGLRLIYYSQIVNDFQKGDIAEGYSVSREKKESFPLTVTSAQKNPTAFYLCASTTNPNTEAFFGQGTRLTVV.

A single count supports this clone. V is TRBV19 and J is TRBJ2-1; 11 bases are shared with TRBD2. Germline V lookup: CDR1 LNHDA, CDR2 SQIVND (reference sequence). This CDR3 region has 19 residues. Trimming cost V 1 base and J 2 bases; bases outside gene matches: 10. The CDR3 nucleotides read TGTGCCAGTAGTATAGGGAGGCTAGCGGGGGGCGCAGCCTACAATGAGCAGTTCTTC. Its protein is CASSIGRLAGGAAYNEQFF.

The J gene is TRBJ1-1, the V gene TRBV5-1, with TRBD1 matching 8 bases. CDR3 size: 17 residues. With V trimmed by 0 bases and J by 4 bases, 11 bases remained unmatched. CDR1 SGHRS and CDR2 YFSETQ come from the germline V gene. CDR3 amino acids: CASSLGDRGILGTEAFF. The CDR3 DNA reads TGCGCCAGCAGCTTGGGAGACAGGGGTATTTTGGGCACTGAAGCTTTCTTT. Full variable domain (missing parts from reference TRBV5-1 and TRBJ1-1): KAGVTQTPRYLIKTRGQQVTLSCSPISGHRSVSWYQQTPGQGLQFLFEYFSETQRNKGNFPGRFSGRQFSNSRSEMNVSTLELGDSALYLCASSLGDRGILGTEAFFGQGTRLTVV.

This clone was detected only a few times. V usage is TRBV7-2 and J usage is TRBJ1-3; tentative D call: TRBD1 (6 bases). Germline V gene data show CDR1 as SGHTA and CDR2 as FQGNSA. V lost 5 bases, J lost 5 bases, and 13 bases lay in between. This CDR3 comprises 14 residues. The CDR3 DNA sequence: TGTGCCAGCAGCCCTCAGGGGACCAGAAACACCATATATTTT. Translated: CASSPQGTRNTIYF.

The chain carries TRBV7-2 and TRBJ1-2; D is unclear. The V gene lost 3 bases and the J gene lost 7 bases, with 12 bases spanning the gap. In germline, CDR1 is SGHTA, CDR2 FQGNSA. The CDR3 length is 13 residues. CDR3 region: CASSLNVLPGYTF. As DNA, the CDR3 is TGTGCCAGCAGCTTGAACGTCCTACCTGGCTACACCTTC.

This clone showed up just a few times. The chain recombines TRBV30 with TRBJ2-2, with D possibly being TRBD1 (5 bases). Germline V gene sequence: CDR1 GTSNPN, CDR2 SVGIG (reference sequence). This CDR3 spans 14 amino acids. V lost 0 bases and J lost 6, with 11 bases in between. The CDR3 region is CAWSVGVRPGELFF. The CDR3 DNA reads TGTGCCTGGAGTGTAGGGGTTCGCCCCGGGGAGCTGTTTTTT.